These 7 T cell receptor beta chains were sequenced from one sample in a study of T cells in Graves' hyperthyroidism and ophthalmopathy. From RNA transcripts, TCR beta CDR3 regions were amplified. HTBI primers drove first-round RT-PCR of the TCR CDR3. One entry per CDR3 protein results from TCRdb running MiXCR on the multiplex PCR reads. The sample includes some 440,000 distinct CDR3 sequences, about 15% of them seen just once. The sample comprised blood. The receptors were gathered from a woman between 18 and 30 years old with Graves' hyperthyroidism.

As concerns this clonotype: A read error may be the cause here, since a much bigger clone is one base away. The chain couples TRBV12-5 to TRBJ2-7, with D tentatively TRBD1 or TRBD2 (5 bases each). Germline V gene data show CDR1 as LGHNT and CDR2 as FRNRAP. V lost 10 bases and J lost 9, with 19 bases in between. This CDR3 has 12 residues. The CDR3 is CANASGRGMQYF. DNA of the CDR3: TGTGCTAATGCCTCTGGTCGGGGCATGCAGTACTTC.

This clonotype was seen repeatedly, ten times or more. The chain carries TRBV15 and TRBJ2-1, with a weak D call TRBD2 (5 bases). Germline V gives CDR1 LNHNV, CDR2 YYDKDF (reference sequence). The CDR3 loop spans 14 amino acids. The V end was cut by 0 bases, the J end by 6 bases, with 9 bases between. This CDR3 reads CATSRDGGSNEQFF. The CDR3 nucleotides are TGTGCCACCAGCAGAGATGGAGGTAGCAATGAGCAGTTCTTC.

In its sample, this clonotype was seen many times. The J gene is TRBJ1-1, the V gene TRBV2; tentatively, D is TRBD1 (6 bases). Trimming removed 6 bases from V and 1 base from J, with 12 bases in between. The germline V gene encodes CDR1 SNHLY and CDR2 FYNNEI. This CDR3 has 14 amino acids. CDR3: CASRKGHPNTEAFF. The CDR3 DNA follows: TGTGCCAGCAGGAAGGGACACCCGAACACTGAAGCTTTCTTT.

This clonotype was seen at least ten times. The chain joins TRBV9 to TRBJ2-7; 15 bases agree with TRBD2. The V and J ends lost 2 bases and 4 bases, in that order; junction bases with no gene match: 10. Germline assignment: CDR1 SGDLS and CDR2 YYNGEE. This CDR3 spans 18 amino acids. CDR3 loop: CASSVGLAGGGIFYEQYF. CDR3 nucleotides: TGTGCCAGCAGCGTTGGACTAGCGGGGGGGGGAATCTTTTACGAGCAGTACTTC. The complete variable domain, with remaining parts taken from reference TRBV9 and TRBJ2-7, reads DSGVTQTPKHLITATGQRVTLRCSPRSGDLSVYWYQQSLDQGLQFLIQYYNGEERAKGNILERFSAQQFPDLHSELNLSSLELGDSALYFCASSVGLAGGGIFYEQYFGPGTRLTVT.

J is TRBJ2-2 and V is TRBV9; 11 positions agree with TRBD2. The CDR3 totals 15 residues. Germline V gene lookup returns CDR1 SGDLS and CDR2 YYNGEE. Unmatched junction bases numbered 3, after V lost 3 bases and J lost 5 bases. DNA of the CDR3: TGTGCCAGCAGCGCACTAGCGGGAGTAACCGGGGAGCTGTTTTTT. It translates to CASSALAGVTGELFF.

This clonotype occurred a few times. The chain employs TRBV19 and TRBJ2-3; D uncertain. This CDR3 comprises 18 residues. The V gene lost 1 base and the J gene lost 0 bases, with 17 bases spanning the gap. Germline loops: CDR1 LNHDA, CDR2 SQIVND (reference sequence). The CDR3 sequence: CASSIGSGIIDSTDTQYF. The CDR3 bases are TGTGCCAGTAGTATAGGGTCGGGCATTATAGACAGCACAGATACGCAGTATTTT. Based on the CDR3 plus reference TRBV19 and TRBJ2-3, the full variable domain is DGGITQSPKYLFRKEGQNVTLSCEQNLNHDAMYWYRQDPGQGLRLIYYSQIVNDFQKGDIAEGYSVSREKKESFPLTVTSAQKNPTAFYLCASSIGSGIIDSTDTQYFGPGTRLTVL.

V is TRBV2 and J is TRBJ2-1, with 7 bases identical to TRBD1. V lost 1 base and J lost 12; bases outside the gene matches: 6. The CDR3 runs 13 residues. The germline V gene has CDR1 SNHLY and CDR2 FYNNEI. This CDR3 reads CASSEEGAGRQFF. For the CDR3, the DNA is TGTGCCAGCAGTGAAGAGGGGGCAGGCAGGCAGTTCTTC.